The TCR beta chain under discussion was sequenced for a study of blood T cell repertoires in COVID-19. On the study more broadly: Samples of COVID-19 (acute and convalescent) were obtained from the United States, Italy and Spain. In each case, the material was cDNA or gDNA derived from T cells, B-cell-depleted T cells, or PBMCs.

Across under 25 US areas, participants ranged in age from about 18 to 90 years. TCRdb's copy holds only in-frame clones and misses some; the assay was immunoSEQ multiplex PCR. The sample yields roughly 190,000 clones, around 89% seen once. V gave up 2 bases and J gave up 4 bases, with 13 bases separating them. The CDR3 has 15 residues. CDR1 SGHRS and CDR2 YFSETQ come from the germline V gene. Sequences were obtained from PBMCs or T cells enriched from blood (not recorded which). This clonotype was sampled from a woman aged 18-35 years who had recovered from COVID-19. The J gene is TRBJ1-3, the V gene TRBV5-1, with D hard to call. In nucleotides, the CDR3 is TGCGCCAGCAGCTTTGATCCCCAGTCGGGAAACACCATATATTTT. It specifies CASSFDPQSGNTIYF.